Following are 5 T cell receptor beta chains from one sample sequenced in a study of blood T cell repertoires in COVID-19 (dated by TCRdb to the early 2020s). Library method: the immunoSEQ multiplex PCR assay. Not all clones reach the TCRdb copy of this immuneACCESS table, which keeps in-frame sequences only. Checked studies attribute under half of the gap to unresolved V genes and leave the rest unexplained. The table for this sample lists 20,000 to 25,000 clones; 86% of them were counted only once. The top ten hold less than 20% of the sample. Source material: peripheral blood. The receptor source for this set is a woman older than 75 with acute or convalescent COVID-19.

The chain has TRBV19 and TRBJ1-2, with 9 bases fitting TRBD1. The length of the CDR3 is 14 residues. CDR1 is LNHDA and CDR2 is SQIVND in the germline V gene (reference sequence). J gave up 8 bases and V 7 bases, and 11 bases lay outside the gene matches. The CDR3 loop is CASNRDRDGRGYTF. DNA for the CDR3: TGTGCCAGTAATAGGGACAGGGACGGTAGGGGCTACACCTTC. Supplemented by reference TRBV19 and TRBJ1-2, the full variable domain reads DGGITQSPKYLFRKEGQNVTLSCEQNLNHDAMYWYRQDPGQGLRLIYYSQIVNDFQKGDIAEGYSVSREKKESFPLTVTSAQKNPTAFYLCASNRDRDGRGYTFGSGTRLTVV.

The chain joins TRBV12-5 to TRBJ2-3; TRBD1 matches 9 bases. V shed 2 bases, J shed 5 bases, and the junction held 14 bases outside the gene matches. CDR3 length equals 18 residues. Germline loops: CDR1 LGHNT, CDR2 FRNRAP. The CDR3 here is CASGLILGGTGSLDTQYF. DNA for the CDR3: TGTGCTAGTGGTTTGATTCTCGGCGGGACAGGGTCTTTAGATACGCAGTATTTT.

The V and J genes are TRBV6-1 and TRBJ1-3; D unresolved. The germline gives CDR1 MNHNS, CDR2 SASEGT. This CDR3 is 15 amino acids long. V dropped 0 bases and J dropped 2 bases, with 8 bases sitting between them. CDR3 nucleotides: TGTGCCAGCAGTGAAGCGCCCACAGCTGGAAACACCATATATTTT. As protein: CASSEAPTAGNTIYF.

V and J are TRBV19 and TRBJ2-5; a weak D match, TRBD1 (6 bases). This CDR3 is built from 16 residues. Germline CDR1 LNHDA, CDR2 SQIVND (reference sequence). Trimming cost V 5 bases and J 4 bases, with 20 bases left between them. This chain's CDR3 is CASSAQGLKDRETQYF. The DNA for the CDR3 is TGTGCCAGTAGTGCCCAGGGGCTAAAAGACCGAGAGACCCAGTACTTC.

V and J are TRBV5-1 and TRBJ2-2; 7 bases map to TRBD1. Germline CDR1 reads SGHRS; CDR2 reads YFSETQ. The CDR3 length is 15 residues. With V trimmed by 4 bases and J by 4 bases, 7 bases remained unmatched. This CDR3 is CASSTPQGSTGELFF. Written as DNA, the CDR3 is TGCGCCAGCAGCACACCACAGGGGAGCACCGGGGAGCTGTTTTTT.